This TCR beta chain was documented in a study of vaccination effects on CD4 cells after COVID-19. General observations from the study: Among infection- and vaccine-induced clones, marked clonal contraction occurred late after vaccination. Predominantly, the post-vaccine spike-reactive clones of convalescents comprised new vaccine-induced clones.

As to this clone: Its cognate antigen is unknown.

The authors isolated CD4+ T cells after roughly 10 days of culture. SARS-CoV-2 infection was confirmed by PCR in the person between March and December 2020. Participants were given two doses of BNT162b2 or mRNA-1273 vaccine. With 5 bases clipped from V and 9 bases from J, the junction kept 13 bases outside the gene matches. The CDR3 runs 18 residues. Germline loops: CDR1 LNHDA, CDR2 SQIVND (reference sequence). TCRdb's table, derived via immunoSEQ multiplex PCR, lists solely in-frame clones and lacks some. The sample records some 31,000 clones, about 68% being singletons. This sample comprised CD4+ T cells from PBMCs cultured without peptide, obtained after COVID-19 vaccination. The chain has TRBV19 and TRBJ2-2, with 15 positions matching TRBD2. This TCR derives from a human donor who had a prior SARS-CoV-2 infection. The CDR3, as DNA: TGTGCCAGTAGTCGCTCAGGGACTAGCGGGGGGTTAAGAAGGGAGCTGTTTTTT. Amino acids: CASSRSGTSGGLRRELFF.